The next 2 T cell receptor beta chains were all read from a single sample in a study of blood T cell repertoires in COVID-19. The data were produced by immunoSEQ multiplex PCR, yet TCRdb's version contains in-frame clones alone and is incomplete. Among some 190,000 clones listed, around 81% were seen once. The source material was peripheral blood. All receptors derive from a woman in her thirties or forties with COVID-19, enrolled during active disease.

The V call is TRBV28, the J call TRBJ2-3; D uncertain. CDR1 MDHEN and CDR2 SYDVKM come from the germline V gene. The CDR3 extends over 15 amino acids. Trimming stripped 6 bases from V and 0 bases from J, with 13 bases between. CDR3 DNA sequence: TGTGCCAGCAGCCCGGTTGCACCGAGCACAGATACGCAGTATTTT. Translation gives CASSPVAPSTDTQYF.

Only one count was recorded for this clone. The gene calls are TRBV18 and TRBJ2-2, with 7 bases lining up with TRBD2. V shed 2 bases, J shed 8 bases, and the junction held 11 bases outside the gene matches. The V gene's germline CDR1 is KGHSH and CDR2 LQKENI. The CDR3 runs 16 residues. The CDR3 bases are TGTGCCAGCTCACCATCCCAAGTAGCGGGTCAAGGGGAGCTGTTTTTT. Protein sequence: CASSPSQVAGQGELFF.